This TCR beta chain is from a study of blood T cell repertoires in COVID-19. CDR3 length: 15 amino acids. Germline values: CDR1 GTSNPN, CDR2 SVGIG (reference sequence). J was trimmed by 2 bases and V by 0 bases; bases with no gene match: 6. The recovered donors of Cohort 3 showed two negative PCRs, clearance, or symptom resolution. Repertoires were generated with immunoSEQ multiplex PCR, while TCRdb's copy carries only in-frame clones and drops some. Among 250,000 to 350,000 clones listed, approximately 86% were seen once. The J gene is TRBJ1-2, the V gene TRBV30; 7 nucleotides match TRBD1. Material: PBMCs or T cells enriched from blood (not recorded which). The receptor was derived from a woman between 18 and 30 years old who had recovered from COVID-19. The CDR3 region is CAWSVPYRGNYGYTF. The CDR3 bases are TGTGCCTGGAGTGTACCCTACAGGGGAAACTATGGCTACACCTTC.